This TCR beta chain was retrieved from a study of blood T cell repertoires in COVID-19. The protocol was immunoSEQ multiplex PCR, while the TCRdb copy is restricted to in-frame clones and leaves out a portion. Of about 210,000 clones in the sample, roughly 87% were seen once. Germline loops: CDR1 MNHEY, CDR2 SVGAGI. This CDR3 region has 12 residues. Deletions cut 2 bases from V and 7 bases from J, with 6 bases between. The participants were between roughly 18 and 89 years old and came from 20 to 30 US areas. The TCR sequence derives from a man aged 18 to 30 with acute COVID-19. What was sequenced was PBMCs or T cells enriched from blood (not recorded which). The chain has TRBV6-5 and TRBJ2-1, with D perhaps TRBD2 (6 bases). The CDR3 sequence is CASSYGTNEQFF. The CDR3 DNA reads TGTGCCAGCAGTTACGGGACTAATGAGCAGTTCTTC.